The 22 T cell receptor beta chains below come from one sample, sequenced in a study of blood T cell repertoires in COVID-19. Measured with immunoSEQ multiplex PCR; TCRdb has only the in-frame clones, and not every one. The sample includes 250,000 to 300,000 clones, approximately 90% seen only once; the top ten take 2% to 2.5%. The sample comprised PBMCs or T cells enriched from blood (not recorded which). All receptors derive from a woman aged 55-70 years in a cohort exposed to, infected with or recovered from COVID-19 (not recorded which).

A single count supports this clone. The V call is TRBV7-2, the J call TRBJ2-7, with D unresolved. Germline CDR1 SGHTA, CDR2 FQGNSA. V lost 2 bases to trimming and J lost 2 bases, with 4 bases between them. The CDR3 consists of 12 residues. Here the CDR3 DNA reads TGTGCCAGCAGCTTAAATACCTACGAGCAGTACTTC. This codes for CASSLNTYEQYF.

The chain couples TRBV7-2 to TRBJ2-4, with a weak D call TRBD2 (5 bases). This CDR3 region has 18 residues. Per germline, CDR1 SGHTA and CDR2 FQGNSA. Trimming cost V 2 bases and J 0 bases, with 17 bases left between them. The CDR3 coding sequence is TGTGCCAGCAGCTTAAGAGGGCACCGAGCGATAGCCAAAAACATTCAGTACTTC. Amino acid sequence: CASSLRGHRAIAKNIQYF. Based on the CDR3 plus reference TRBV7-2 and TRBJ2-4, the full variable domain is GAGVSQSPSNKVTEKGKDVELRCDPISGHTALYWYRQSLGQGLEFLIYFQGNSAPDKSGLPSDRFSAERTGGSVSTLTIQRTQQEDSAVYLCASSLRGHRAIAKNIQYFGAGTRLSVL.

In this sample, this clone turned up once. V and J are TRBV7-2 and TRBJ2-1; 7 nucleotides match TRBD1. The CDR3 length is 15 residues. CDR1 and CDR2 (germline): SGHTA, FQGNSA. V was pared by 5 bases and J by 5 bases, with 9 bases of the junction left unmatched. The CDR3 region has the DNA TGTGCCAGCAGCCCGAAGACAGGGTCCAACAATGAGCAGTTCTTC. This gives the protein CASSPKTGSNNEQFF.

V is TRBV6-5 and J is TRBJ1-1; the D gene is possibly TRBD1 (5 bases). Trimming took 7 bases from V and 2 from J, leaving 17 bases between them. This CDR3 has 15 residues. Germline CDR1 MNHEY, CDR2 SVGAGI. DNA for the CDR3: TGTGCCAGCAAGCCGCCACGGGGGGATAACACTGAAGCTTTCTTT. This sequence encodes CASKPPRGDNTEAFF.

The chain couples TRBV27 to TRBJ1-2; 7 nucleotides line up with TRBD1. V dropped 5 bases and J dropped 1; count of bases not matched to a gene: 13. The CDR3 spans 17 residues. In germline, CDR1 is MNHEY, CDR2 SMNVEV (reference sequence). The CDR3 DNA reads as TGTGCCAGCAGTCCCGTCCGGTTAGGGGGCTTTAACTATGGCTACACCTTC. Encoded protein: CASSPVRLGGFNYGYTF.

This sequence joins TRBV11-2 and TRBJ2-7, with TRBD1 identical over 12 bases. The germline V gene encodes CDR1 SGHAT and CDR2 FQNNGV. Germline trimming cut 5 bases from V and 2 bases from J; bases unmatched to any gene: 4. The CDR3 covers 15 residues. The CDR3 loop reads CASSQGTGGPYEQYF. The CDR3 DNA reads TGTGCCAGCAGCCAGGGGACAGGGGGCCCCTACGAGCAGTACTTC.

The chain links TRBV28 to TRBJ2-6; 7 bases line up with TRBD1. V lost 5 bases, J lost 1 base, and 14 bases stayed unmatched. CDR3 length: 19 amino acids. The germline V gene has CDR1 MDHEN and CDR2 SYDVKM. CDR3 sequence: CASSPSDRFELSGANVLTF. DNA for the CDR3: TGTGCCAGCAGTCCTTCGGACAGGTTCGAACTTTCTGGGGCCAACGTCCTGACTTTC. The full variable domain, completed using reference TRBV28 and TRBJ2-6, is DVKVTQSSRYLVKRTGEKVFLECVQDMDHENMFWYRQDPGLGLRLIYFSYDVKMKEKGDIPEGYSVSREKKERFSLILESASTNQTSMYLCASSPSDRFELSGANVLTFGAGSRLTVL.

The rearrangement uses TRBV19 and TRBJ2-1, with D maybe TRBD1 (5 bases). Germline CDR1 LNHDA, CDR2 SQIVND (reference sequence). CDR3 length equals 15 residues. V shed 4 bases and J shed 5 bases, with 15 bases lying between them. CDR3 region: CASSNPGLGHNEQFF. In nucleotides, the CDR3 is TGTGCCAGTAGTAATCCAGGGCTTGGCCACAATGAGCAGTTCTTC.

This chain links TRBV15 with TRBJ1-4; 8 bases match TRBD1. The CDR3 contains 15 residues. V was clipped by 3 bases and J by 5 bases; unmatched bases: 5. Germline V CDR1 and CDR2: LNHNV, YYDKDF (reference sequence). The CDR3 is CATSRRGQGNEKLFF. The CDR3 nucleotides are TGTGCCACCAGCAGGAGAGGACAGGGCAATGAAAAACTGTTTTTT.

The chain is built from TRBV7-3 and TRBJ2-1; 8 positions match TRBD1. J lost 7 bases, V lost 3 bases, and 8 bases had no gene match. The length of the CDR3 is 15 residues. Germline loops: CDR1 SGHTA, CDR2 FQGTGA. The CDR3 here is CASSFRQGALNEQFF. Here the CDR3 DNA reads TGTGCCAGCAGCTTTCGGCAGGGGGCTCTAAATGAGCAGTTCTTC.

The J gene is TRBJ2-2, the V gene TRBV30; 7 positions agree with TRBD1. CDR3 length: 14 residues. Germline V CDR1 and CDR2: GTSNPN, SVGIG (reference sequence). After removal of 1 base from V and 3 bases from J, the junction contained 2 bases not matched to a gene. CDR3 protein: CAWSGQGDTGELFF. The CDR3 DNA reads as TGTGCCTGGAGTGGGCAGGGGGACACCGGGGAGCTGTTTTTT.

The genes are TRBV7-8 and TRBJ2-5; the D gene is possibly TRBD1 (6 bases). CDR1 is SGHVS and CDR2 is FQNEAQ in the germline V gene. Trimming pared 6 bases from V and 5 bases from J, leaving 16 bases between. This CDR3 comprises 14 residues. The CDR3 sequence: CASSRGTPPETQYF. The DNA for the CDR3 is TGTGCCAGCAGTCGAGGGACACCCCCCGAGACCCAGTACTTC.

The chain is built from TRBV5-1 and TRBJ2-7; weak D call: TRBD1 (5 bases). V lost 0 bases to trimming and J lost 7 bases, with 8 bases between them. CDR1 is SGHRS, CDR2 YFSETQ, per germline. The CDR3 runs to 12 residues. In DNA form, the CDR3 reads TGCGCCAGCAGCTTGGACAGGACAGAGCAGTACTTC. Its translation: CASSLDRTEQYF.

Only a few counts were recorded for this clone. The chain combines TRBV28 with TRBJ1-1; D uncertain. Trimming shortened V by 3 bases and J by 8 bases, and 16 bases separated the two germline ends. Germline V gene data show CDR1 as MDHEN and CDR2 as SYDVKM. The CDR3 contains 14 residues. The CDR3 here is CASSFLSRAREAFF. CDR3 nucleotide sequence: TGTGCCAGCAGTTTTTTATCGAGGGCACGCGAAGCTTTCTTT. The full variable domain, rest sourced from reference TRBV28 and TRBJ1-1, is DVKVTQSSRYLVKRTGEKVFLECVQDMDHENMFWYRQDPGLGLRLIYFSYDVKMKEKGDIPEGYSVSREKKERFSLILESASTNQTSMYLCASSFLSRAREAFFGQGTRLTVV.

The chain employs TRBV3-1 (or the pseudogene TRBV3-2) and TRBJ1-1, with 8 bases that match TRBD1. The germline V gene has CDR1 LGHDT and CDR2 YNNKEL (reference sequence). The CDR3 covers 14 residues. V was clipped by 4 bases and J by 4 bases; unmatched bases: 5. This chain's CDR3 is CASSPGTGSTEAFF. Written as DNA, the CDR3 is TGTGCCAGCAGCCCTGGGACAGGTTCCACTGAAGCTTTCTTT.

The chain has TRBV28 and TRBJ2-7, with D possibly matching TRBD2 (5 bases). CDR3 length equals 13 residues. With 3 bases removed from V and 6 bases from J, the gap between germline ends came to 12 bases. Germline V gene lookup returns CDR1 MDHEN and CDR2 SYDVKM. For the CDR3, the DNA is TGTGCCAGCAGTTTTGAGGGAGTTCGCGAGCAGTACTTC. Translation gives CASSFEGVREQYF.

This sequence joins TRBV19 and TRBJ1-1, with TRBD1 identical over 7 bases. V was pared by 6 bases and J by 4 bases, with 8 bases of the junction left unmatched. CDR3 length equals 14 residues. Germline V CDR1 and CDR2: LNHDA, SQIVND (reference sequence). CDR3 residues: CASSLQGYLTEAFF. CDR3 DNA: TGTGCCAGTAGCCTACAGGGGTATCTCACTGAAGCTTTCTTT. Looking up the rest from reference TRBV19 and TRBJ1-1 gives the full variable domain: DGGITQSPKYLFRKEGQNVTLSCEQNLNHDAMYWYRQDPGQGLRLIYYSQIVNDFQKGDIAEGYSVSREKKESFPLTVTSAQKNPTAFYLCASSLQGYLTEAFFGQGTRLTVV.

This clone was seen a few times. The chain carries TRBV29-1 and TRBJ1-3; no clear D. Trimming left V 0 bases short and J 3 bases short, with 6 bases between. The CDR3 length is 13 residues. Per germline, CDR1 SQVTM and CDR2 ANQGSEA. CDR3 sequence reads: CSVEDRNGNTIYF. The CDR3 DNA reads as TGCAGCGTTGAAGATCGTAATGGAAACACCATATATTTT.

This sequence joins TRBV28 and TRBJ1-2, with 11 bases fitting TRBD1. CDR3 size: 14 residues. Germline CDR1 MDHEN, CDR2 SYDVKM. V lost 2 bases to trimming and J lost 6 bases; unmatched junction nucleotides: 2. CDR3 loop: CASSLRDRGNGYTF. As DNA, the CDR3 is TGTGCCAGCAGTTTACGGGACAGGGGGAATGGCTACACCTTC.

The chain combines TRBV6-5 with TRBJ1-2, with 8 bases identical to TRBD1. This CDR3 has 15 amino acids. Germline assignment: CDR1 MNHEY and CDR2 SVGAGI. V shed 7 bases, J shed 4 bases, and the junction held 11 bases outside the gene matches. This CDR3 is CASITQGAAPYGYTF. The CDR3 DNA is TGTGCCAGCATTACGCAGGGGGCAGCTCCCTATGGCTACACCTTC.

The J gene is TRBJ2-3, the V gene TRBV3-1 (or the pseudogene TRBV3-2); TRBD2 matches at 12 bases. Germline CDR1 is LGHDT and CDR2 is YNNKEL (reference sequence). J lost 4 bases, V lost 0 bases, and 8 bases had no gene match. The CDR3 contains 18 residues. The CDR3 region has the DNA TGTGCCAGCAGCCAAGACCCGACTAGCGGGAGTTGGTCAGATACGCAGTATTTT. Translation gives CASSQDPTSGSWSDTQYF.

The V and J genes are TRBV5-1 and TRBJ1-6, with D perhaps matching TRBD1 (5 bases). Germline loops: CDR1 SGHRS, CDR2 YFSETQ. The CDR3 is made up of 14 amino acids. V was trimmed by 1 base and J by 7 bases, leaving 9 bases between them. As DNA, the CDR3 is TGCGCCAGCAGCTTGTCAGGGTACAATTCACCCCTCCACTTT. Translation gives CASSLSGYNSPLHF.